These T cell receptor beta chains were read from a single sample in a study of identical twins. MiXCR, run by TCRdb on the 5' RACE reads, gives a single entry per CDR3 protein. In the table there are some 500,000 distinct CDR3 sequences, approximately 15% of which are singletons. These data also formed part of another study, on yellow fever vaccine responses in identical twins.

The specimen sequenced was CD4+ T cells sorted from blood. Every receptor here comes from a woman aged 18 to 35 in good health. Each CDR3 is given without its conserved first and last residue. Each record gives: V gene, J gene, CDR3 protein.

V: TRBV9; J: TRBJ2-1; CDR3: ASSGGAAYNEQF
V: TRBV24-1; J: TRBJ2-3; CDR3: AISGGSDTQY
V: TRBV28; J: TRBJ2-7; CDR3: ASKTVYEQY
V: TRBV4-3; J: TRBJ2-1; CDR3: ASSGTRTSGALNEQF
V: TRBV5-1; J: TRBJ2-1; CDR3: ASSETTQRNEQF
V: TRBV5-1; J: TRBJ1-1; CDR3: ASRGNMNTEAF
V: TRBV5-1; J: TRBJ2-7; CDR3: ASSFLPGISSYEQY
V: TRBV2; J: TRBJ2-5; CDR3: ASSEWRLAGETQY
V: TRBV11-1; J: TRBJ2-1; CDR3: ASSPSGGGEIEYNEQF
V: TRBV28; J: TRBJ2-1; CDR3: ASSSPEVESYNEQF
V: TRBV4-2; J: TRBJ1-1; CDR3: ASSQEGPWGTMNTEAF
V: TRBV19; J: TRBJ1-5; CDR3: ASSIEGLNQPQH
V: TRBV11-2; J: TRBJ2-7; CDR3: ASSPRSGLAGELGSYEQY
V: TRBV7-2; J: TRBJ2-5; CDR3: ASSLTSGYQQETQY
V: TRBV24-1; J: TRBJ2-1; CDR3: ATSGGPGYNEQF
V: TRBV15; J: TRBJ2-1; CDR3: ATSAHASGSYNEQF
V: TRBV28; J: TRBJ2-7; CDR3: ASRTGQSSYEQY
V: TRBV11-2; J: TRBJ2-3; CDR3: ASSPRLAGGGSDTQY
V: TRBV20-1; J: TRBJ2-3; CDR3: SAADRHNPTDTQY
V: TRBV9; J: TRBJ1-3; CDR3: ASSVGLVSGNTIY
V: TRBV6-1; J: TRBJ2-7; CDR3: ASSPAPDPLSYEQY
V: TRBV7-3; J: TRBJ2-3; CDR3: ASSLLGTFPDTQY
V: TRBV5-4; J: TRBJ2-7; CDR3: ASSRDYPSSYEQY
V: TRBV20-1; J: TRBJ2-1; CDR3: SASVENEQF
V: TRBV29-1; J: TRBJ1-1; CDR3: SVVGQYAEAF
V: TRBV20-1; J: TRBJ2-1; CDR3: SARVPGSSYNEQF
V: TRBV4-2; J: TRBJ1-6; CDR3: ASSQGGEDSPLH
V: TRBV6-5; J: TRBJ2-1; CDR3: ASSYSMPGLAGGPEEQF
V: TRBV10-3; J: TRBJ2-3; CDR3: ATQGYTDTQY
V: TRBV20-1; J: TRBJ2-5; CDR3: SPIPRDSQY
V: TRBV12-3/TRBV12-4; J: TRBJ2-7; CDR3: ASSFFLAGGYEQY
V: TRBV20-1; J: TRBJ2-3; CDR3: SARIAGGATQY
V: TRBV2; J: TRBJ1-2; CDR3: ASSVTAGNRYT